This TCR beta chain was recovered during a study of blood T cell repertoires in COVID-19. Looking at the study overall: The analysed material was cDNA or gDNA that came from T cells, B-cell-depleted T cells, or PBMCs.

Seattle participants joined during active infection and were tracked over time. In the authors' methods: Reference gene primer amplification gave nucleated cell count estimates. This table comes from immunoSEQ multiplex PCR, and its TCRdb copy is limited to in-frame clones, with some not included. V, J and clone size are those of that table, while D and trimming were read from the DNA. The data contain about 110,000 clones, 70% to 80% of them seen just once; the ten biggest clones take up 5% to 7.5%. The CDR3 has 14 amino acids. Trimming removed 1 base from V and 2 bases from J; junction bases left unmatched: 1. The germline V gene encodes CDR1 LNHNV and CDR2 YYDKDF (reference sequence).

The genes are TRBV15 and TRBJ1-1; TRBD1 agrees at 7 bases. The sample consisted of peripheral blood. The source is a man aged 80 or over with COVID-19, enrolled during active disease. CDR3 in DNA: TGTGCCACCAGCAGAGGGACAGGTAACACTGAAGCTTTCTTT. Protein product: CATSRGTGNTEAFF.